These 25 T cell receptor beta chains share one sample of origin, sequenced in a study of siplizumab effects on memory and regulatory T cells. Over a period of around six days at 37 degrees C, the mixed lymphocyte reaction cells were cocultured. Antigen specificity for these receptors is unknown. The table came from immunoSEQ multiplex PCR; TCRdb's copy has only in-frame clones and leaves some out. Among around 18,000 clones listed, over 45% were seen once. The source material was CFSE-low (dividing) CD4+ T cells sorted from an allogeneic mixed lymphocyte reaction. The receptor source for this set is a human donor in good health; the cells came from an allogeneic mixed lymphocyte reaction.

The rearrangement joins TRBV7-2 to TRBJ2-1; possible D gene TRBD2, 7 bases. V lost 5 bases and J 10 bases, leaving 18 bases between the germline ends. The CDR3 length is 14 residues. The germline V gene encodes CDR1 SGHTA and CDR2 FQGNSA. CDR3 amino acids: CASSPWGGRDEQFF. CDR3 coding DNA: TGTGCCAGCAGCCCCTGGGGGGGGCGAGACGAGCAGTTCTTC.

V and J are TRBV6-1 and TRBJ1-2; a weak D match, TRBD1 (5 bases). Germline-derived CDR1 and CDR2 are MNHNS and SASEGT. The CDR3 length is 13 residues. Trimming removed 6 bases at V and 3 bases at J, with 11 bases between. DNA of the CDR3: TGTGCCAGCAGCAGGGAGAGCGACTATGGCTACACCTTC. Amino acids: CASSRESDYGYTF.

The chain combines TRBV5-4 with TRBJ1-1; 8 bases fit TRBD1. With V trimmed by 4 bases and J by 2 bases, 16 bases remained unmatched. Germline V gene lookup returns CDR1 SGHNT and CDR2 YYREEE (reference sequence). This CDR3 is 18 amino acids long. DNA for the CDR3: TGTGCCAGCAGCCCCAACAGGAACAGGGGGGCGGGAAACACTGAAGCTTTCTTT. Amino acid sequence: CASSPNRNRGAGNTEAFF.

This clone appeared once. V gene TRBV5-1 combines with J gene TRBJ2-5, with 12 nucleotides matching TRBD2. The ends lost 1 base at V and 5 bases at J; junction bases unmatched: 18. This CDR3 has 20 amino acids. Per the germline V gene, CDR1 is SGHRS and CDR2 is YFSETQ. CDR3 residues: CASSLIGPSGGDSPHETQYF. The CDR3 nucleotides read TGCGCCAGCAGCTTGATCGGGCCTAGCGGGGGGGACTCCCCCCATGAGACCCAGTACTTC. The full variable domain, in which reference TRBV5-1 and TRBJ2-5 provide the parts outside the CDR3, is KAGVTQTPRYLIKTRGQQVTLSCSPISGHRSVSWYQQTPGQGLQFLFEYFSETQRNKGNFPGRFSGRQFSNSRSEMNVSTLELGDSALYLCASSLIGPSGGDSPHETQYFGPGTRLLVL.

This clone is categorized as medium-sized. As DNA, the CDR3 is TGCAGCGTTGAAGTTGGGGGGTGGACTGAAGCTTTCTTT. Translation gives CSVEVGGWTEAFF. The V gene is TRBV29-1, the J gene TRBJ1-1; a possible D gene is TRBD1 (5 bases). Trimming shortened V by 1 base and J by 5 bases, and 11 bases separated the two germline ends. Germline V gene lookup returns CDR1 SQVTM and CDR2 ANQGSEA. The CDR3 extends over 13 amino acids.

This clone has a single count. The chain is built from TRBV6-5 and TRBJ2-7; 9 bases are a match to TRBD1. The V and J ends lost 4 bases and 0 bases, in that order; junction bases with no gene match: 7. This CDR3 is 16 amino acids long. Germline assignment: CDR1 MNHEY and CDR2 SVGAGI. The CDR3, as DNA: TGTGCCAGCAGTTCTACAGGGACAGGGAGCTCCTACGAGCAGTACTTC. It encodes CASSSTGTGSSYEQYF.

V is TRBV7-2 and J is TRBJ2-5; 7 bases are shared with TRBD1. The germline V gene has CDR1 SGHTA and CDR2 FQGNSA. V gave up 3 bases and J gave up 4 bases; unmatched junction bases: 8. CDR3 length: 15 residues. The CDR3, as DNA: TGTGCCAGCAGCTTTTATAATCAGGGGGTAGAGACCCAGTACTTC. As protein: CASSFYNQGVETQYF.

V and J are TRBV10-3 and TRBJ2-3, with D possibly being TRBD2 (5 bases). CDR3 size: 13 residues. V gave up 2 bases and J gave up 4 bases, with 7 bases separating them. CDR1 ENHRY and CDR2 SYGVKD come from the germline V gene. This CDR3 reads CAISEASSDTQYF. The CDR3 DNA reads as TGTGCCATCAGTGAGGCTAGCTCAGATACGCAGTATTTT.

The V and J genes are TRBV6-6 and TRBJ1-3, with no clear D. CDR1 MNHNY and CDR2 SVGAGI come from the germline V gene (reference sequence). The V and J ends lost 2 bases and 4 bases respectively, with 3 bases between them. The length of the CDR3 is 12 residues. Written as DNA, the CDR3 is TGTGCCAGCAGTTACAACGGAAACACCATATATTTT. This encodes CASSYNGNTIYF.

This rearrangement joins TRBV7-2 to TRBJ1-2; D is uncertain. Germline loops: CDR1 SGHTA, CDR2 FQGNSA. Trimming removed 3 bases at V and 0 bases at J, with 8 bases between. The CDR3 is 14 residues long. The CDR3 DNA sequence: TGTGCCAGCAGCTTCGTTCAAGCTAACTATGGCTACACCTTC. Translated, it gives CASSFVQANYGYTF. Supplemented by reference TRBV7-2 and TRBJ1-2, the full variable domain reads GAGVSQSPSNKVTEKGKDVELRCDPISGHTALYWYRQSLGQGLEFLIYFQGNSAPDKSGLPSDRFSAERTGGSVSTLTIQRTQQEDSAVYLCASSFVQANYGYTFGSGTRLTVV.

This clone showed up just a few times. This chain joins TRBV19 and TRBJ1-5, with D hard to call. This CDR3 has 15 residues. Per the germline V gene, CDR1 is LNHDA and CDR2 is SQIVND (reference sequence). Trimming took 4 bases from V and 3 from J, leaving 13 bases between them. DNA for the CDR3: TGTGCCAGTAGTACCTTTGGGGTGAACAATCAGCCCCAGCATTTT. It yields the protein CASSTFGVNNQPQHF. Full variable domain (outside the CDR3, taken from reference TRBV19 and TRBJ1-5): DGGITQSPKYLFRKEGQNVTLSCEQNLNHDAMYWYRQDPGQGLRLIYYSQIVNDFQKGDIAEGYSVSREKKESFPLTVTSAQKNPTAFYLCASSTFGVNNQPQHFGDGTRLSIL.

The chain couples TRBV4-2 to TRBJ2-7; D tentatively fits TRBD1 or TRBD2 (5 bases each). The ends were cut back, 5 bases at V and 2 bases at J, with 13 bases in the middle. This CDR3 has 14 amino acids. CDR1 LGHNA and CDR2 YNFKEQ come from the germline V gene. CDR3 region: CASSSGSPAYEQYF. The CDR3 DNA reads as TGTGCCAGCAGCTCAGGGAGTCCTGCCTACGAGCAGTACTTC.

This clone was observed a single time. This sequence joins TRBV7-2 and TRBJ2-5, with D unresolved. V was pared by 4 bases and J by 0 bases, with 6 bases between. The germline V gene encodes CDR1 SGHTA and CDR2 FQGNSA. The CDR3 has 13 amino acids. CDR3 sequence reads: CASSSRHQETQYF. CDR3 coding DNA: TGTGCCAGCAGCTCCCGACACCAAGAGACCCAGTACTTC.

To note about this clone: Other DNA sequences of this sample code for an identical CDR3. The chain is built from TRBV7-9 and TRBJ2-5; no reliable D call. V was pared by 6 bases and J by 0 bases, with 8 bases between. The CDR3 is 13 amino acids. Germline CDR1 is SEHNR and CDR2 is FQNEAQ (reference sequence). CDR3: CASSSGNQETQYF. CDR3 bases: TGTGCCAGCAGTTCGGGCAACCAAGAGACCCAGTACTTC.

The rearrangement links TRBV6-6 to TRBJ2-3; no reliable D call. The germline V and J ends were trimmed by 2 bases and 4 bases, with 16 bases remaining between them. Germline V CDR1 and CDR2: MNHNY, SVGAGI (reference sequence). CDR3 size: 16 residues. The CDR3, as DNA: TGTGCCAGCAGTTACGGTTATCGGGTCCAGGCAGATACGCAGTATTTT. Translating gives CASSYGYRVQADTQYF.

This clone was observed a few times. The chain employs TRBV18 and TRBJ1-2, with a weak D call TRBD1 (5 bases). Per germline, CDR1 KGHSH and CDR2 LQKENI. Trimming removed 5 bases at V and 5 bases at J, with 18 bases between. The CDR3 sequence is 15 residues long. The chain's CDR3 is CASSAIRASTYGYTF. CDR3 DNA sequence: TGTGCCAGCTCAGCGATCAGGGCCTCCACATATGGCTACACCTTC.

This chain connects TRBV13 to TRBJ2-3, with 7 bases aligning to TRBD2. The CDR3 has 14 amino acids. V was clipped by 1 base and J by 3 bases; unmatched bases: 1. Germline-derived CDR1 and CDR2 are PRHDT and FYEKMQ (reference sequence). The CDR3 sequence is CASSLDGGTDTQYF. The CDR3, as DNA: TGTGCCAGCAGCTTAGACGGGGGGACAGATACGCAGTATTTT.

The J gene is TRBJ2-2, the V gene TRBV9; the match to TRBD1 covers 7 bases. The J segment lost 0 bases and the V segment lost 2 bases, leaving 4 bases of the junction unmatched. This CDR3 spans 16 amino acids. The germline gives CDR1 SGDLS, CDR2 YYNGEE. The CDR3 protein is CASSVGQSSNTGELFF. The CDR3 nucleotides read TGTGCCAGCAGCGTGGGACAGTCTTCGAACACCGGGGAGCTGTTTTTT.

The J gene is TRBJ1-1, the V gene TRBV9; 8 nucleotides match TRBD1. V was clipped by 0 bases and J by 10 bases; unmatched bases: 14. The CDR3 totals 16 residues. Looked up from germline, CDR1 is SGDLS and CDR2 is YYNGEE. CDR3 in DNA: TGTGCCAGCAGCGTAGGGCAGGGGGCAGGAAATAGGGCAGCTTTCTTT. Protein product: CASSVGQGAGNRAAFF.

This chain joins TRBV19 and TRBJ1-2, with D perhaps TRBD1 (6 bases). In germline, CDR1 is LNHDA, CDR2 SQIVND (reference sequence). Trimming shortened V by 6 bases and J by 4 bases, and 12 bases separated the two germline ends. This CDR3 is built from 13 residues. CDR3 nucleotides: TGTGCCAGTAGACCGACAGGTTTCTATGGCTACACCTTC. It encodes CASRPTGFYGYTF.

This chain links TRBV5-1 with TRBJ2-5; D perhaps matches TRBD2 (5 bases). V was shortened by 0 bases and J by 3 bases, with 6 bases between the two germline ends. CDR3 length: 13 amino acids. From germline, CDR1 is SGHRS and CDR2 YFSETQ. The CDR3 region has the DNA TGCGCCAGCAGCTTGGGGGGAGAAGAGACCCAGTACTTC. Translating gives CASSLGGEETQYF.

The chain is built from TRBV18 and TRBJ1-1; no reliable D call. Per germline, CDR1 KGHSH and CDR2 LQKENI. V lost 5 bases and J lost 7, with 14 bases in between. This CDR3 has 13 residues. CDR3 protein: CASSKTEDLEAFF. The CDR3 nucleotides are TGTGCCAGCTCAAAGACGGAGGATCTTGAAGCTTTCTTT.

This clone appeared a few times. The chain couples TRBV19 to TRBJ1-4; 11 bases map to TRBD1. Germline values: CDR1 LNHDA, CDR2 SQIVND (reference sequence). This CDR3 has 17 amino acids. Germline trimming cut 6 bases from V and 8 bases from J; bases unmatched to any gene: 14. In nucleotides, the CDR3 is TGTGCCAGTAGCGGACAGGGGGCCCCCCTATGGGAAGAAAAACTGTTTTTT. This gives the protein CASSGQGAPLWEEKLFF. The variable domain in full, with the rest retrieved from reference TRBV19 and TRBJ1-4, is DGGITQSPKYLFRKEGQNVTLSCEQNLNHDAMYWYRQDPGQGLRLIYYSQIVNDFQKGDIAEGYSVSREKKESFPLTVTSAQKNPTAFYLCASSGQGAPLWEEKLFFGSGTQLSVL.

The gene calls are TRBV7-2 and TRBJ1-1; perhaps TRBD1 as D (5 bases). V shed 5 bases and J shed 6 bases, with 10 bases lying between them. The CDR3 sequence is 12 residues long. Germline V gene sequence: CDR1 SGHTA, CDR2 FQGNSA. The CDR3 DNA is TGTGCCAGCAGCCAGGGACGGTCTGAAGCTTTCTTT. The encoded protein is CASSQGRSEAFF. Full variable domain (rest looked up from reference TRBV7-2 and TRBJ1-1): GAGVSQSPSNKVTEKGKDVELRCDPISGHTALYWYRQSLGQGLEFLIYFQGNSAPDKSGLPSDRFSAERTGGSVSTLTIQRTQQEDSAVYLCASSQGRSEAFFGQGTRLTVV.

The J gene is TRBJ2-5, the V gene TRBV18, with a possible D match to TRBD2 (6 bases). Judging by the DNA end, TRBJ2-7 fits better; the J call may be wrong. Germline lookup yields CDR1 KGHSH and CDR2 LQKENI. The CDR3 totals 13 residues. CDR3 loop: CASSPGLSYEQYF. The CDR3 DNA reads TGTGCCAGCTCTCCGGGACTTTCCTACGAGCAGTACTTC.